This paragraph covers one T cell receptor (beta chain) sequence. Its antigen is not identified. V shed 4 bases and J shed 0 bases, with 10 bases lying between them. Looked up from germline, CDR1 is MGHRA and CDR2 is YSYEKL. The CDR3 is made up of 14 amino acids. This sample is drawn from a study of shared clonotypes between healthy human individuals. Naive CD8 cells lacked CD45RO and underwent positive selection for CCR7, leaving out terminally differentiated effector memory CD45RA+ cells. Whole-study results and caveats: The naive CD4 repertoires of a few donors were compared, and roughly 5.1% of clonotypes were shared.

Data came from immunoSEQ multiplex PCR; TCRdb stores just in-frame clones and leaves some out. The profile shows about 1,900,000 clones, approximately 94% of them singletons. Sequenced input: naive CD8+ T cells sorted from blood. This chain joins TRBV4-1 and TRBJ2-7; D is uncertain. The receptor's source is a man aged 18 to 29 in good health. CDR3: CASSPNSISYEQYF. DNA of the CDR3: TGCGCCAGCAGCCCTAATTCGATCTCCTACGAGCAGTACTTC.